A single sample gave rise to the 17 T cell receptor beta chains below, sequenced in a study of blood T cell repertoires in COVID-19. Only in-frame clones appear in the TCRdb table, and some are missing; sequencing was by immunoSEQ multiplex PCR. The sample consists of some 320,000 clones, around 92% of them appearing once. The specimen sequenced was PBMCs or T cells enriched from blood (not recorded which). The receptors come from a woman aged 45-65 years who had been exposed to COVID-19.

This chain connects TRBV7-9 to TRBJ1-2; perhaps TRBD1 as D (6 bases). CDR3 length: 14 amino acids. V was trimmed by 5 bases and J by 0 bases, leaving 10 bases between them. Germline V lookup: CDR1 SEHNR, CDR2 FQNEAQ (reference sequence). The CDR3 loop reads CASSKEGANYGYTF. The DNA for the CDR3 is TGTGCCAGCAGCAAAGAGGGGGCTAACTATGGCTACACCTTC.

This sequence joins TRBV6-2 or TRBV6-3 and TRBJ1-4; perhaps TRBD1 as D (5 bases). Trimming cost V 2 bases and J 2 bases, with 12 bases left between them. This CDR3 region has 16 residues. CDR1 MNHEY and CDR2 SVGEGT come from the germline V gene. The chain's CDR3 is CASSYVPGRTNEKLFF. The CDR3 DNA sequence: TGTGCCAGCAGTTACGTGCCAGGGAGGACTAATGAAAAACTGTTTTTT.

The chain carries TRBV20-1 and TRBJ2-2, with D unclear. This CDR3 contains 11 residues. Trimming left V 4 bases short and J 8 bases short, with 8 bases between. Germline CDR1 and CDR2: DFQATT and SNEGSKA (reference sequence). This CDR3 reads CSATTTGELFF. CDR3 bases: TGCAGTGCTACGACAACTGGGGAGCTGTTTTTT.

This clone has a single count. This sequence joins TRBV19 and TRBJ2-2; TRBD2 matches at 9 bases. CDR1 is LNHDA, CDR2 SQIVND, per germline (reference sequence). The CDR3 totals 18 residues. The V gene end was trimmed by 1 base and the J gene end by 0 bases; junction bases not matched to a gene: 6. The CDR3 protein is CASSIARLAGSNTGELFF. CDR3 nucleotides: TGTGCCAGTAGTATAGCTCGTCTAGCGGGGTCGAACACCGGGGAGCTGTTTTTT.

This rearrangement joins TRBV27 to TRBJ2-7, with D possibly matching TRBD2 (6 bases). Germline CDR1 reads MNHEY; CDR2 reads SMNVEV (reference sequence). The CDR3 consists of 15 residues. The germline V and J ends were trimmed by 8 bases and 6 bases, with 23 bases remaining between them. The CDR3 region is CASGSWDSSYGEQYF. The CDR3 bases are TGTGCCAGCGGCTCCTGGGACTCCTCTTACGGCGAGCAGTACTTC.

The chain links TRBV5-4 to TRBJ2-7, with 14 bases matching TRBD2. J gave up 7 bases and V 2 bases, and 8 bases lay outside the gene matches. Germline CDR1 reads SGHNT; CDR2 reads YYREEE (reference sequence). This CDR3 comprises 16 residues. CDR3 DNA: TGTGCCAGCAGCTTACCGGGACTAGCGGGGGACGGAGAGCAGTACTTC. Protein sequence: CASSLPGLAGDGEQYF.

Comment on this clone: The same CDR3 also results from other DNA sequences found in this sample. This chain joins TRBV28 and TRBJ1-5; TRBD1 matches at 7 bases. This CDR3 region has 14 residues. Germline-derived CDR1 and CDR2 are MDHEN and SYDVKM. The J segment lost 1 base and the V segment lost 5 bases, leaving 2 bases of the junction unmatched. CDR3 nucleotide sequence: TGTGCCAGCAGTCAGGGGGGAAGCAATCAGCCCCAGCATTTT. It is translated as CASSQGGSNQPQHF.

The CDR3 sequence is CAWRGQGAKKGGYTF. As DNA, the CDR3 is TGTGCCTGGAGGGGACAGGGGGCAAAAAAAGGAGGCTACACCTTC. The chain links TRBV30 to TRBJ1-2, with 12 bases matching TRBD1. The length of the CDR3 is 15 residues. Per the germline V gene, CDR1 is GTSNPN and CDR2 is SVGIG (reference sequence). Germline trimming cut 3 bases from V and 8 bases from J; bases unmatched to any gene: 10.

The gene calls are TRBV6-6 and TRBJ2-7; 9 positions agree with TRBD1. This CDR3 contains 16 residues. Germline-derived CDR1 and CDR2 are MNHNY and SVGAGI (reference sequence). The V and J ends lost 5 bases and 2 bases, in that order; junction bases with no gene match: 10. The CDR3: CASSRSMGQGTYEQYF. The CDR3 DNA reads as TGTGCCAGCAGTCGATCTATGGGACAGGGCACCTACGAGCAGTACTTC.

The chain employs TRBV11-3 and TRBJ2-1, with D perhaps being TRBD1 or TRBD2 (5 bases each). CDR1 and CDR2 (germline): SGHNT, YENEEA. The CDR3 spans 12 residues. The germline V and J ends were trimmed by 5 bases and 12 bases, with 14 bases remaining between them. The CDR3 DNA reads as TGTGCCAGCAGCCTAGGGGCTGAGGGGCAGTTCTTC. Protein sequence: CASSLGAEGQFF.

The chain joins TRBV6-2 or TRBV6-3 to TRBJ1-1; 8 nucleotides line up with TRBD1. The CDR3 contains 14 residues. CDR1 and CDR2 (germline): MNHEY, SVGEGT. After removal of 2 bases from V and 6 bases from J, the junction contained 5 bases not matched to a gene. The CDR3 DNA reads TGTGCCAGCAGTTACACCGGACAGGGTTCTGAAGCTTTCTTT. Protein sequence: CASSYTGQGSEAFF.

J is TRBJ2-5 and V is TRBV19; TRBD1 matches 10 bases. This CDR3 is 14 amino acids long. Germline V gene data show CDR1 as LNHDA and CDR2 as SQIVND (reference sequence). Trimming cost V 6 bases and J 6 bases; bases outside gene matches: 7. The CDR3 DNA sequence: TGTGCCAGTAGCCAGCGACAGGGGGCGAAGACCCAGTACTTC. Translation gives CASSQRQGAKTQYF.

V gene TRBV4-2 combines with J gene TRBJ2-2, with TRBD2 matching over 9 bases. The CDR3 contains 17 residues. The V gene end was trimmed by 1 base and the J gene end by 6 bases; junction bases not matched to a gene: 9. Looked up from germline, CDR1 is LGHNA and CDR2 is YNFKEQ. The CDR3 region is CASSQVGGTSIAGELFF. Here the CDR3 DNA reads TGTGCCAGCAGCCAAGTTGGGGGGACTAGCATAGCCGGGGAGCTGTTTTTT.

V and J are TRBV11-2 and TRBJ2-3; TRBD2 aligns across 7 bases. Germline values: CDR1 SGHAT, CDR2 FQNNGV. The CDR3 consists of 16 residues. The junction had 10 bases not matched to a gene; V was cut back by 2 bases and J by 5 bases. The CDR3 nucleotides are TGTGCCAGCAGCTTAAATGGCTTGCTAGCGGAAGATACGCAGTATTTT. Protein: CASSLNGLLAEDTQYF.

This chain links TRBV21-1 with TRBJ2-2; TRBD2, the table's D call, was not compared with the DNA. TRBV21-1 is an annotated pseudogene. There are 18 residues in the CDR3. Here the CDR3 reads CASSRVPSRRKNTGELFF. The CDR3 nucleotides are TGTGCCAGCAGCAGGGTTCCGAGTAGGAGAAAGAACACCGGGGAGCTGTTTTTT.

CDR3 amino acids: CATSSGGGNQPQHF. The CDR3 coding sequence is TGTGCCACCAGCAGTGGGGGGGGCAATCAGCCCCAGCATTTT. The rearrangement joins TRBV15 to TRBJ1-5, with a possible D match to TRBD1 (5 bases). The CDR3 is 14 residues long. Germline CDR1 reads LNHNV; CDR2 reads YYDKDF (reference sequence). Between the trimmed V and J ends, which lost 3 bases and 2 bases, there was a span of 8 bases.

The chain couples TRBV7-9 to TRBJ1-1, with a possible D match to TRBD1 (5 bases). Trimming removed 5 bases from V and 1 base from J, with 11 bases in between. Germline CDR1 reads SEHNR; CDR2 reads FQNEAQ (reference sequence). CDR3 size: 14 residues. The CDR3, as DNA: TGTGCCAGCAGCAGCAGGGCCCAGAACACTGAAGCTTTCTTT. It translates to CASSSRAQNTEAFF.